The 29 T cell receptor beta chains given below trace back to one sample, sequenced in a study of blood T cell repertoires in COVID-19. The protocol was immunoSEQ multiplex PCR, while the TCRdb copy is restricted to in-frame clones and leaves out a portion. The table records 230,000 or so clones, 80% to 90% of them present only once. The material sequenced was peripheral blood. These receptors were obtained from a man aged 40-49 years who had recovered from COVID-19.

The V call is TRBV5-6, the J call TRBJ2-5; D is perhaps TRBD1 (6 bases). CDR1 is SGHDT and CDR2 is YYEEEE in the germline V gene. V lost 4 bases and J 0 bases, leaving 13 bases between the germline ends. The CDR3 loop spans 15 amino acids. CDR3 sequence reads: CASSLLRDNQETQYF. In DNA, the CDR3 is TGTGCCAGCAGCCTACTCCGGGACAACCAAGAGACCCAGTACTTC.

This chain links TRBV13 with TRBJ1-1; 7 bases agree with TRBD1. V was clipped by 4 bases and J by 3 bases; unmatched bases: 5. The CDR3 loop spans 14 amino acids. In germline, CDR1 is PRHDT, CDR2 FYEKMQ (reference sequence). The CDR3 spells CASSSHRGHTEAFF. In nucleotides, the CDR3 is TGTGCCAGCAGCTCCCACAGGGGTCACACTGAAGCTTTCTTT.

The chain has TRBV6-2 or TRBV6-3 and TRBJ1-2, with TRBD1 identical over 8 bases. This CDR3 is built from 14 residues. Unmatched junction bases numbered 8, after V lost 6 bases and J lost 5 bases. Looked up from germline, CDR1 is MNHEY and CDR2 is SVGEGT. This chain's CDR3 is CASSDQGAVYGYTF. In DNA form, the CDR3 reads TGTGCCAGCAGCGACCAGGGGGCTGTGTATGGCTACACCTTC.

The rearrangement uses TRBV7-2 and TRBJ1-2; 8 positions match TRBD1. The germline CDR1 and CDR2 sequences are SGHTA and FQGNSA. The CDR3 totals 13 residues. The trim removed 0 bases at V and 8 bases at J, leaving 2 bases unmatched. CDR3 nucleotides: TGTGCCAGCAGCTTAGCCGGACAGGGCGGCTACACCTTC. It is translated as CASSLAGQGGYTF.

V and J are TRBV7-6 and TRBJ1-2; unclear D gene. Trimming shortened V by 2 bases and J by 1 base, and 8 bases separated the two germline ends. This CDR3 region has 14 residues. Germline V gene lookup returns CDR1 SGHVS and CDR2 FNYEAQ. CDR3 nucleotides: TGTGCCAGCAGCTTAAGCCCGCTTAACTATGGCTACACCTTC. Protein sequence: CASSLSPLNYGYTF.

The CDR3 loop reads CASSLVGRVDGYTF. The CDR3 DNA sequence: TGCGCCAGCAGCTTGGTAGGCAGGGTTGATGGCTACACCTTC. The chain combines TRBV5-1 with TRBJ1-2; possible D gene TRBD1, 5 bases. Germline CDR1 reads SGHRS; CDR2 reads YFSETQ. V was clipped by 0 bases and J by 6 bases, with 12 bases between them. This CDR3 contains 14 residues. Filled out from reference TRBV5-1 and TRBJ1-2, the complete variable domain reads KAGVTQTPRYLIKTRGQQVTLSCSPISGHRSVSWYQQTPGQGLQFLFEYFSETQRNKGNFPGRFSGRQFSNSRSEMNVSTLELGDSALYLCASSLVGRVDGYTFGSGTRLTVV.

This chain's CDR3 is CAWSEGGPLHF. The CDR3 nucleotides read TGTGCCTGGAGTGAAGGAGGACCCCTCCACTTT. The genes are TRBV30 and TRBJ1-6; D not certain. The germline V and J ends were trimmed by 1 base and 12 bases, with 7 bases remaining between them. The CDR3 has 11 amino acids. Germline V lookup: CDR1 GTSNPN, CDR2 SVGIG (reference sequence).

The chain has TRBV19 and TRBJ2-2, with 14 bases lining up with TRBD2. Trimming took 7 bases from V and 4 from J; bases not matched to a gene: 2. The CDR3 covers 15 residues. Germline loops: CDR1 LNHDA, CDR2 SQIVND (reference sequence). CDR3 region: CASKGTSGGTGELFF. CDR3 DNA: TGTGCCAGTAAAGGGACTAGCGGGGGCACCGGGGAGCTGTTTTTT.

The chain couples TRBV30 to TRBJ2-7; no clear D gene. Germline lookup yields CDR1 GTSNPN and CDR2 SVGIG (reference sequence). Trimming left V 5 bases short and J 2 bases short, with 16 bases between. CDR3 size: 14 residues. The CDR3 DNA reads TGTGCCTGGCTTCCCAAGTTGCAGGCCTACGAGCAGTACTTC. Translating it yields CAWLPKLQAYEQYF.

V is TRBV18 and J is TRBJ1-6, with 11 bases lining up with TRBD1. Germline lookup yields CDR1 KGHSH and CDR2 LQKENI. With V trimmed by 5 bases and J by 6 bases, 9 bases remained unmatched. This CDR3 has 17 amino acids. CDR3 amino acids: CASSVTGTGGFNSPLHF. CDR3 DNA: TGTGCCAGCTCAGTTACCGGGACAGGGGGTTTTAATTCACCCCTCCACTTT.

V is TRBV24-1 and J is TRBJ2-7; 8 bases are a match to TRBD2. Germline V lookup: CDR1 KGHDR, CDR2 SFDVKD. J lost 0 bases, V lost 9 bases, and 6 bases had no gene match. The CDR3 covers 14 residues. Here the CDR3 DNA reads TGTGCCACCCCGACTAGCGCGAACTCCTACGAGCAGTACTTC. Translation: CATPTSANSYEQYF.

This chain joins TRBV2 and TRBJ2-2, with 8 positions matching TRBD1. Losses at the gene ends were 6 bases for V and 4 bases for J; bases not matched to a gene: 10. The CDR3 is made up of 16 amino acids. The germline gives CDR1 SNHLY, CDR2 FYNNEI. The CDR3 region has the DNA TGTGCCAGCAGCACCGAGACAGGGGAGTTCACCGGGGAGCTGTTTTTT. This codes for CASSTETGEFTGELFF.

The V call is TRBV27, the J call TRBJ1-2; TRBD1 might be the D (6 bases). Germline CDR1 reads MNHEY; CDR2 reads SMNVEV (reference sequence). The V gene lost 4 bases and the J gene lost 7 bases, with 13 bases spanning the gap. The CDR3 covers 13 residues. The CDR3 spells CASSYRGALGYTF. CDR3 nucleotide sequence: TGTGCCAGCAGTTACCGGGGGGCGCTTGGCTACACCTTC.

The V and J genes are TRBV3-1 (or the pseudogene TRBV3-2) and TRBJ2-3; D may be TRBD1 (5 bases). The CDR3 has 13 residues. Between the trimmed V and J ends, which lost 1 base and 5 bases, there was a span of 7 bases. The germline CDR1 and CDR2 sequences are LGHDT and YNNKEL (reference sequence). In DNA, the CDR3 is TGTGCCAGCAGCCAAGGGGGCGGAGATACGCAGTATTTT. This sequence encodes CASSQGGGDTQYF.

The J gene is TRBJ2-6, the V gene TRBV30; no clear D gene. Germline loops: CDR1 GTSNPN, CDR2 SVGIG (reference sequence). Trimming pared 0 bases from V and 0 bases from J, leaving 6 bases between. The CDR3 runs to 15 residues. DNA for the CDR3: TGTGCCTGGAGTGTTGGAGACTCTGGGGCCAACGTCCTGACTTTC. Translation gives CAWSVGDSGANVLTF.

The chain uses TRBV6-5 and TRBJ2-5, with D maybe TRBD1 (6 bases). The CDR3 runs to 14 residues. Germline lookup yields CDR1 MNHEY and CDR2 SVGAGI. The V and J ends lost 4 bases and 5 bases respectively, with 14 bases between them. The CDR3 spells CASSSRGQTETQYF. The CDR3 DNA reads TGTGCCAGCAGTTCCCGAGGACAGACTGAGACCCAGTACTTC.

About this clone itself: Other DNA sequences of this sample code for an identical CDR3. The rearrangement joins TRBV5-1 to TRBJ2-1; tentatively, D is TRBD1 (5 bases). This CDR3 has 17 residues. V lost 4 bases to trimming and J lost 4 bases, with 21 bases between them. The germline gives CDR1 SGHRS, CDR2 YFSETQ. CDR3 region: CASSPSVTASFYNEQFF. Here the CDR3 DNA reads TGCGCCAGCAGCCCGTCTGTGACAGCGAGCTTTTACAATGAGCAGTTCTTC.

About this clone itself: Distinct nucleotide sequences in the sample also encode this CDR3. This chain joins TRBV30 and TRBJ2-2; possibly TRBD1 for D (5 bases). V lost 0 bases to trimming and J lost 4 bases, with 6 bases between them. CDR1 is GTSNPN and CDR2 is SVGIG in the germline V gene (reference sequence). The CDR3 length is 13 residues. CDR3 in amino acids: CAWSVRGTGELFF. The DNA for the CDR3 is TGTGCCTGGAGTGTAAGGGGCACCGGGGAGCTGTTTTTT.

The chain joins TRBV25-1 to TRBJ1-1; D perhaps matches TRBD1 (6 bases). Germline CDR1 and CDR2: MGHDK and SYGVNS. The CDR3 runs to 14 residues. The V end was cut by 5 bases, the J end by 3 bases, with 13 bases between. The CDR3 reads CASSLEGGHTEAFF. The CDR3 bases are TGTGCCAGCAGTTTAGAAGGGGGACACACTGAAGCTTTCTTT.

This clone was detected once. This chain uses TRBV2 with TRBJ2-5; TRBD2 matches 8 bases. Germline lookup yields CDR1 SNHLY and CDR2 FYNNEI. The CDR3 is 15 residues long. V dropped 3 bases and J dropped 1; count of bases not matched to a gene: 4. The DNA of the CDR3 is TGTGCCAGCAGTGATTGGCGGGGGGCCCAAGAGACCCAGTACTTC. Translation gives CASSDWRGAQETQYF. The whole variable domain, remainder taken from reference TRBV2 and TRBJ2-5, is EPEVTQTPSHQVTQMGQEVILRCVPISNHLYFYWYRQILGQKVEFLVSFYNNEISEKSEIFDDQFSVERPDGSNFTLKIRSTKLEDSAMYFCASSDWRGAQETQYFGPGTRLLVL.

This chain joins TRBV13 and TRBJ1-2; 7 nucleotides align to TRBD1. Germline CDR1 PRHDT, CDR2 FYEKMQ (reference sequence). V lost 4 bases and J lost 7; bases outside the gene matches: 18. There are 17 residues in the CDR3. CDR3 amino acids: CASSSALRRQGMRGYTF. In nucleotides, the CDR3 is TGTGCCAGCAGCTCGGCCCTCCGACGACAGGGTATGCGTGGCTACACCTTC.

The rearrangement joins TRBV5-6 to TRBJ1-1; 9 bases align to TRBD1. V shed 4 bases and J 7 bases; nucleotides not matched to a gene: 17. There are 17 residues in the CDR3. Germline V gene lookup returns CDR1 SGHDT and CDR2 YYEEEE. CDR3 nucleotides: TGTGCCAGCAGCGAACAGGGGGCCAACCCCTTGGGTTTTGAAGCTTTCTTT. This encodes CASSEQGANPLGFEAFF.

V gene TRBV7-8 combines with J gene TRBJ1-2; 11 bases match TRBD1. Germline V gene data show CDR1 as SGHVS and CDR2 as FQNEAQ. This CDR3 is 16 amino acids long. Losses at the gene ends were 5 bases for V and 5 bases for J; bases not matched to a gene: 10. The CDR3 spells CASSLEPGQGGYGYTF. The CDR3 region has the DNA TGTGCCAGCAGCCTAGAACCGGGACAGGGGGGATATGGCTACACCTTC.

The genes are TRBV9 and TRBJ1-4; 9 bases align to TRBD1. The length of the CDR3 is 14 residues. V dropped 1 base and J dropped 11; count of bases not matched to a gene: 6. Germline lookup yields CDR1 SGDLS and CDR2 YYNGEE. CDR3 in amino acids: CASSVRDREGKLFF. CDR3 bases: TGTGCCAGCAGCGTAAGGGACAGGGAGGGGAAACTGTTTTTT. The complete variable domain, with remaining parts taken from reference TRBV9 and TRBJ1-4, reads DSGVTQTPKHLITATGQRVTLRCSPRSGDLSVYWYQQSLDQGLQFLIQYYNGEERAKGNILERFSAQQFPDLHSELNLSSLELGDSALYFCASSVRDREGKLFFGSGTQLSVL.

The chain links TRBV5-8 to TRBJ1-5; weak D call: TRBD1 (6 bases). Germline CDR1 SGHTS, CDR2 YDEGEE. V was cut by 0 bases and J by 0 bases, with 10 bases left in between. The CDR3 is made up of 16 amino acids. CDR3 sequence: CASSLGDIPSNQPQHF. The CDR3 DNA is TGTGCCAGCAGCTTGGGGGACATCCCTAGCAATCAGCCCCAGCATTTT.

The chain links TRBV3-1 (or the pseudogene TRBV3-2) to TRBJ2-5; 13 bases line up with TRBD2. Trimming at V came to 3 bases and at J to 3 bases, leaving 4 bases not matched to a gene. The CDR3 totals 16 residues. Germline lookup yields CDR1 LGHDT and CDR2 YNNKEL (reference sequence). CDR3 sequence (DNA): TGTGCCAGCAGCCATACTAGCGGGGGGGCGAAAGAGACCCAGTACTTC. Protein sequence: CASSHTSGGAKETQYF.

This clone was observed once. J is TRBJ2-2 and V is TRBV20-1, with 7 bases lining up with TRBD1. J lost 1 base, V lost 4 bases, and 3 bases had no gene match. The CDR3 is 14 amino acids. Germline V gene data show CDR1 as DFQATT and CDR2 as SNEGSKA (reference sequence). CDR3: CSAIDRENTGELFF. In DNA form, the CDR3 reads TGCAGTGCTATTGACAGGGAGAACACCGGGGAGCTGTTTTTT.

The chain uses TRBV19 and TRBJ2-7; 8 nucleotides match TRBD2. The ends lost 6 bases at V and 0 bases at J; junction bases unmatched: 10. CDR3 length: 16 amino acids. Germline values: CDR1 LNHDA, CDR2 SQIVND (reference sequence). The DNA of the CDR3 is TGTGCCAGTAGCCCGACGACTAGCGTAAGCTCCTACGAGCAGTACTTC. This gives the protein CASSPTTSVSSYEQYF.

The V and J genes are TRBV11-2 and TRBJ2-3; 10 bases fit TRBD2. V trimming: 4 bases; J trimming: 6 bases; junction bases outside the gene matches: 7. From germline, CDR1 is SGHAT and CDR2 FQNNGV. This CDR3 contains 15 residues. The CDR3 sequence is CASSSKRGGFDTQYF. The CDR3 bases are TGTGCCAGCAGCTCAAAGCGGGGGGGCTTCGATACGCAGTATTTT.